Each of the 14 T cell receptor beta chains below was sequenced from the same sample in a study of graft-versus-host responses after intestinal transplantation. The table came from immunoSEQ multiplex PCR; TCRdb's copy has only in-frame clones and leaves some out. The data show approximately 77,000 clones, roughly nine tenths seen once. These TCRs are of unknown antigen specificity. Sample: unstimulated CD4+ T cells sorted from spleen or lymph node cells, taken before intestinal transplant. These receptors originate from a human donor who received an intestinal transplant.

The chain uses TRBV7-9 and TRBJ2-5; the D is unclear. In germline, CDR1 is SEHNR, CDR2 FQNEAQ (reference sequence). The CDR3 extends over 11 amino acids. The V and J ends lost 4 bases and 2 bases respectively, with 2 bases between them. The CDR3 bases are TGTGCCAGCAGCTCGCAAGAGACCCAGTACTTC. This sequence encodes CASSSQETQYF.

The chain employs TRBV28 and TRBJ1-2, with TRBD1 identical over 7 bases. J was trimmed by 7 bases and V by 4 bases; bases with no gene match: 12. Germline values: CDR1 MDHEN, CDR2 SYDVKM. CDR3 length: 15 residues. CDR3 in amino acids: CASSSGTTGLGGYTF. In nucleotides, the CDR3 is TGTGCCAGCAGTTCCGGAACGACAGGGTTGGGTGGCTACACCTTC.

The rearrangement links TRBV5-6 to TRBJ1-5; D may be TRBD1 (5 bases). V was cut by 3 bases and J by 0 bases, with 10 bases left in between. The CDR3 has 15 residues. CDR1 is SGHDT, CDR2 YYEEEE, per germline. In DNA, the CDR3 is TGTGCCAGCAGCTGGCAGGGTTATAGCAATCAGCCCCAGCATTTT. Translating gives CASSWQGYSNQPQHF.

This rearrangement joins TRBV19 to TRBJ2-7, with D possibly matching TRBD1 (5 bases). The CDR3 has 13 residues. The V end lost 6 bases, the J end lost 4 bases, and 13 bases lay between the germline ends. CDR1 LNHDA and CDR2 SQIVND come from the germline V gene (reference sequence). CDR3 nucleotides: TGTGCCAGTAGACGAGACAGTGAATACGAGCAGTACTTC. Protein: CASRRDSEYEQYF.

The chain links TRBV7-8 to TRBJ1-1; 10 bases match TRBD1. Trimming cost V 2 bases and J 3 bases; bases outside gene matches: 6. Looked up from germline, CDR1 is SGHVS and CDR2 is FQNEAQ. CDR3 length equals 16 residues. The CDR3 region has the DNA TGTGCCAGCAGCTTATCCTCGGGACAGGGGTACACTGAAGCTTTCTTT. Translated: CASSLSSGQGYTEAFF.

The J gene is TRBJ2-1, the V gene TRBV4-1; tentative D call: TRBD2 (5 bases). V was clipped by 0 bases and J by 2 bases, with 11 bases between them. The germline gives CDR1 MGHRA, CDR2 YSYEKL. This CDR3 spans 16 amino acids. Written as DNA, the CDR3 is TGCGCCAGCAGCCAAGAACCGAGCGGAGCCTACAATGAGCAGTTCTTC. Its translation: CASSQEPSGAYNEQFF.

CDR3 region: CAWRWGGSGEKLFF. In nucleotides, the CDR3 is TGTGCCTGGAGATGGGGGGGTTCAGGAGAAAAACTGTTTTTT. The chain joins TRBV30 to TRBJ1-4, with D possibly TRBD1 on 5 matching bases. This CDR3 has 14 amino acids. Germline assignment: CDR1 GTSNPN and CDR2 SVGIG (reference sequence). V lost 3 bases to trimming and J lost 8 bases, with 16 bases between them.

V usage is TRBV5-1 and J usage is TRBJ1-1; D gene uncertain. V was pared by 0 bases and J by 1 base, with 13 bases between. Germline V gene data show CDR1 as SGHRS and CDR2 as YFSETQ. This CDR3 contains 16 residues. DNA for the CDR3: TGCGCCAGCAGCTTGGGTTCTGGACTTCAGAACACTGAAGCTTTCTTT. Protein sequence: CASSLGSGLQNTEAFF.

This rearrangement joins TRBV7-8 to TRBJ2-7; D is unclear. Deletions cut 0 bases from V and 4 bases from J, with 7 bases between. The CDR3 is made up of 13 amino acids. Germline values: CDR1 SGHVS, CDR2 FQNEAQ. CDR3 region: CASSLAAPYEQYF. In nucleotides, the CDR3 is TGTGCCAGCAGCTTAGCGGCTCCTTACGAGCAGTACTTC. The full variable domain, its missing parts supplied by reference TRBV7-8 and TRBJ2-7, is GAGVSQSPRYKVAKRGQDVALRCDPISGHVSLFWYQQALGQGPEFLTYFQNEAQLDKSGLPSDRFFAERPEGSVSTLKIQRTQQEDSAVYLCASSLAAPYEQYFGPGTRLTVT.

V and J are TRBV6-1 and TRBJ2-2, with 12 bases lining up with TRBD2. The V gene end was trimmed by 5 bases and the J gene end by 7 bases; junction bases not matched to a gene: 2. Looked up from germline, CDR1 is MNHNS and CDR2 is SASEGT. The CDR3 length is 14 residues. DNA for the CDR3: TGTGCCAGCAGTATGGGACTAGCGGGCGGGGAGCTGTTTTTT. Translating it yields CASSMGLAGGELFF.

The chain uses TRBV5-4 and TRBJ2-2, with unresolved D. V was trimmed by 0 bases and J by 1 base, leaving 7 bases between them. CDR1 SGHNT and CDR2 YYREEE come from the germline V gene (reference sequence). The CDR3 is made up of 15 amino acids. The CDR3 here is CASSLGAGNTGELFF. In DNA, the CDR3 is TGTGCCAGCAGCTTGGGGGCAGGGAACACCGGGGAGCTGTTTTTT. The complete variable domain, with remaining parts taken from reference TRBV5-4 and TRBJ2-2, reads ETGVTQSPTHLIKTRGQQVTLRCSSQSGHNTVSWYQQALGQGPQFIFQYYREEENGRGNFPPRFSGLQFPNYSSELNVNALELDDSALYLCASSLGAGNTGELFFGEGSRLTVL.

The chain is built from TRBV4-1 and TRBJ2-4; D gene unclear. Germline assignment: CDR1 MGHRA and CDR2 YSYEKL. The CDR3 loop spans 17 amino acids. Trimming removed 0 bases at V and 0 bases at J, with 12 bases between. CDR3 sequence: CASSQERGPLAKNIQYF. In nucleotides, the CDR3 is TGCGCCAGCAGCCAAGAAAGAGGTCCCCTAGCCAAAAACATTCAGTACTTC.

This clone has more than one count but fewer than ten. The chain is built from TRBV9 and TRBJ2-7; tentatively, D is TRBD1 (6 bases). The V gene's germline CDR1 is SGDLS and CDR2 YYNGEE. V lost 4 bases, J lost 6 bases, and 11 bases lay in between. The CDR3 has 12 residues. CDR3 DNA sequence: TGTGCCAGCAGCCTCGAAGGGGGCGAGCAGTACTTC. It specifies CASSLEGGEQYF.

The chain joins TRBV2 to TRBJ2-7, with TRBD2 identical over 7 bases. CDR1 is SNHLY, CDR2 FYNNEI, per germline. After removal of 5 bases from V and 6 bases from J, the junction contained 10 bases not matched to a gene. There are 14 residues in the CDR3. The CDR3 sequence is CASSPGTNIVEQYF. The CDR3, as DNA: TGTGCCAGCAGTCCCGGGACTAACATCGTCGAGCAGTACTTC.